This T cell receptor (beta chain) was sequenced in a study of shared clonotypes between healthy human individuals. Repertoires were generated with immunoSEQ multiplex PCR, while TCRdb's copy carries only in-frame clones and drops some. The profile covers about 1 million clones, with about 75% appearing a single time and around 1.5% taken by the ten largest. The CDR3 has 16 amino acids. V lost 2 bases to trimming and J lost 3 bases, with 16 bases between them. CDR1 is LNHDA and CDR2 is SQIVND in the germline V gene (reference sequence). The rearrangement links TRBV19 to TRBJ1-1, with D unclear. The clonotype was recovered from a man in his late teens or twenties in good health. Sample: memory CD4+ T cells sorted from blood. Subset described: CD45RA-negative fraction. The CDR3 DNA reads TGTGCCAGTAGTATAAACCCCGCAGAGATACACACTGAAGCTTTCTTT. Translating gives CASSINPAEIHTEAFF.